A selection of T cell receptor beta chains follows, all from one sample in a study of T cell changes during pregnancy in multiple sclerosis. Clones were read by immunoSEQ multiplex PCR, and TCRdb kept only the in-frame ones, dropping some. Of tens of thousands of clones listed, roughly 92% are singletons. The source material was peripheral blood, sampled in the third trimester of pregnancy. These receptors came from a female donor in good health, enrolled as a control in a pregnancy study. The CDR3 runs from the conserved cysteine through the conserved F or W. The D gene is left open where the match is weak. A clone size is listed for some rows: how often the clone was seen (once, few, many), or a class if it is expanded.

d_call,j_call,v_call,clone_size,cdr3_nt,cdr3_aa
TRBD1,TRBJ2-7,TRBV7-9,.,TGTGCCAGCAGCTCCCGGACAGGATCCTACGAGCAGTACTTC,CASSSRTGSYEQYF
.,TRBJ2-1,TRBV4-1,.,TGCGCCAGCAGCCGGCTAGCGATCAATGAGCAGTTCTTC,CASSRLAINEQFF
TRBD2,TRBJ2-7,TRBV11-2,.,TGTGCCAGCAGCTTAGTTAGCGGGAGGGCGTACTTC,CASSLVSGRAYF
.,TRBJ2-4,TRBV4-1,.,TGCGCCAGCAGCTTCAATGACTATGAGCAGTCAAAAAACATTCAGTACTTC,CASSFNDYEQSKNIQYF
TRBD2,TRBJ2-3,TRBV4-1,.,TGCGCCAGCAAGGCTAGCGGGGGGCCCACAGATACGCAGTATTTT,CASKASGGPTDTQYF
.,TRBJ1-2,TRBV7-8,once,TGTGCCAGCAGCTTAGGGCGTACAGGGCCGGAGGGCTACACCTTC,CASSLGRTGPEGYTF
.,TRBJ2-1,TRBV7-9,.,TGTGCCAGCAGCTTAGGGTTGGAACTAGAGAATGAGCAGTTCTTC,CASSLGLELENEQFF
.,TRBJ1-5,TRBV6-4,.,TGTGCCAGCCAGGGGTCAGTGGGCAATCAGCCCCAGCATTTT,CASQGSVGNQPQHF
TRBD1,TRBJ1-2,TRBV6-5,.,TGTGCCAGCAGCTACGGACAGGGGGACTATGGCTACACCTTC,CASSYGQGDYGYTF
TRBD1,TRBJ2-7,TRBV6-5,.,TGTGCCAGCACCCACTCAGGGACAGGGGACTACGAGCAGTACTTC,CASTHSGTGDYEQYF
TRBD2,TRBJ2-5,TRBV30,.,TGTGCCTGGAGTTTATCTTACGGGACTAGCGGGAGTAGTAAGACCCAGTACTTC,CAWSLSYGTSGSSKTQYF
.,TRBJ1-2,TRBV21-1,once,TGTGCCAGCACTACCAGACCGGGACAGACTATTGGGTATGGCTACACCTTC,CASTTRPGQTIGYGYTF
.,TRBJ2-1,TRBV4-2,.,TGTGCCAGCAGCCAAGATTCGGTGGGTGGGGGGGCCTGGAATGAGCAGTTCTTC,CASSQDSVGGGAWNEQFF
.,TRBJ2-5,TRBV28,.,TGTGCCAGCAGCTTCAGAGGGGAGACCCAGTACTTC,CASSFRGETQYF
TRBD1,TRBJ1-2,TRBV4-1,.,TGCGCCAGCAGCCAACTCAGGGACAGGGTCCATGGCTACACCTTC,CASSQLRDRVHGYTF
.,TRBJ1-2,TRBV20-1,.,TGCAGTGTCGGGGAGGGTGGCTACACCTTC,CSVGEGGYTF
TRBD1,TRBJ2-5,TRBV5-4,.,TGTGCCAGCAGCCCAGGGGGTCAAGATGAGACCCAGTACTTC,CASSPGGQDETQYF
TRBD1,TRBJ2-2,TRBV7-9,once,TGTGCCAGCAGCTTAGCCGGGACAGGGAACACCGGGGAGCTGTTTTTT,CASSLAGTGNTGELFF
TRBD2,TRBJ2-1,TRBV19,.,TGTGCCAGTGGGCTCTCGGGACTAGCGGGGGCTTCGAGCTCCTACAATGAGCAGTTCTTC,CASGLSGLAGASSSYNEQFF